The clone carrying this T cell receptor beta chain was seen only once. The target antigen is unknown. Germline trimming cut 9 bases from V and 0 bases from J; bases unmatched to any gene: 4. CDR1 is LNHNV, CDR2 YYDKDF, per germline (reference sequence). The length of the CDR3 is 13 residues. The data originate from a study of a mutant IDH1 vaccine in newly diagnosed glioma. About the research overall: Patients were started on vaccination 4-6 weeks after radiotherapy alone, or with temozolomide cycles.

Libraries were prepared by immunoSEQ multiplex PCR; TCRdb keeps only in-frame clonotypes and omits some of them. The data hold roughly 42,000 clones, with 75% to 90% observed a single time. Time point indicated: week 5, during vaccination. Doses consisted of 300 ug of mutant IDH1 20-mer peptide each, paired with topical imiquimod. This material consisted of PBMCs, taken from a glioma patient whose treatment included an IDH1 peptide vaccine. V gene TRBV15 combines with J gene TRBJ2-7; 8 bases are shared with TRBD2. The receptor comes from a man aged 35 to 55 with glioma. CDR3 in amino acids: CATRREGSYEQYF. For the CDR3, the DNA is TGTGCCACTCGACGGGAGGGCTCCTACGAGCAGTACTTC.